This passage covers 9 T cell receptor beta chains from one sample sequenced in a study of blood T cell repertoires in COVID-19. Measured with immunoSEQ multiplex PCR; TCRdb has only the in-frame clones, and not every one. The sample lists approximately 90,000 clones; over 80% were seen once. The specimen was peripheral blood. The source is a woman older than 75 with active or convalescent COVID-19.

The chain couples TRBV4-3 to TRBJ1-6; tentatively, D is TRBD1 (5 bases). CDR1 is LGHNA, CDR2 YSLEER, per germline. Trimming cost V 1 base and J 10 bases, with 17 bases left between them. The CDR3 is 16 residues long. The CDR3 is CASSQVLGRAGSPLHF. CDR3 bases: TGCGCCAGCAGCCAAGTGTTAGGCAGGGCGGGGTCACCCCTCCACTTT.

V usage is TRBV19 and J usage is TRBJ2-2; no reliable D call. Trimming removed 5 bases from V and 4 bases from J, with 14 bases in between. Germline V gene sequence: CDR1 LNHDA, CDR2 SQIVND (reference sequence). The CDR3 length is 15 residues. CDR3 coding DNA: TGTGCCAGTAGTCTAGTTCCGGTTAGCACCGGGGAGCTGTTTTTT. This gives the protein CASSLVPVSTGELFF.

V usage is TRBV28 and J usage is TRBJ1-4; TRBD1 matches at 9 bases. V gave up 5 bases and J gave up 6 bases; unmatched junction bases: 4. Germline values: CDR1 MDHEN, CDR2 SYDVKM. The length of the CDR3 is 14 residues. The CDR3 bases are TGTGCCAGCAGTCTCGGGACAGGGTATGAAAAACTGTTTTTT. Its protein product is CASSLGTGYEKLFF.

The chain uses TRBV5-1 and TRBJ2-7; D may be TRBD1 (6 bases). V dropped 4 bases and J dropped 2 bases, with 13 bases sitting between them. The CDR3 spans 14 residues. Germline-derived CDR1 and CDR2 are SGHRS and YFSETQ. This CDR3 is CASSPGQQPYEQYF. The CDR3 bases are TGCGCCAGCAGCCCAGGACAGCAACCCTACGAGCAGTACTTC. Complete variable domain (other parts from reference TRBV5-1 and TRBJ2-7): KAGVTQTPRYLIKTRGQQVTLSCSPISGHRSVSWYQQTPGQGLQFLFEYFSETQRNKGNFPGRFSGRQFSNSRSEMNVSTLELGDSALYLCASSPGQQPYEQYFGPGTRLTVT.

This chain joins TRBV18 and TRBJ1-4; D is unclear. Per germline, CDR1 KGHSH and CDR2 LQKENI. This CDR3 comprises 16 residues. The V and J ends lost 4 bases and 8 bases respectively, with 20 bases between them. The CDR3 nucleotides read TGTGCCAGCTCACGAGAACCGCGTACGTCCCGGGAAAAACTGTTTTTT. It yields the protein CASSREPRTSREKLFF.

The rearrangement links TRBV7-6 to TRBJ1-4; tentatively, D is TRBD1 (6 bases). Trimming took 0 bases from V and 6 from J, leaving 26 bases between them. The CDR3 covers 20 residues. Germline CDR1 reads SGHVS; CDR2 reads FNYEAQ. The CDR3 DNA follows: TGTGCCAGCAGCTTAGCAGTCGGCGGGGGCCCCCCCCTAATTTATGAAAAACTGTTTTTT. It encodes CASSLAVGGGPPLIYEKLFF.

The CDR3 loop is CSASLETQGLDYGYTF. As DNA, the CDR3 is TGCAGTGCTAGTTTAGAAACCCAGGGGTTGGACTATGGCTACACCTTC. The chain links TRBV20-1 to TRBJ1-2, with D possibly matching TRBD1 (6 bases). CDR1 and CDR2 (germline): DFQATT, SNEGSKA (reference sequence). Trimming cost V 3 bases and J 3 bases, with 20 bases left between them. The CDR3 spans 16 residues.

This clone was seen a handful of times. This chain joins TRBV28 and TRBJ2-1; possibly TRBD1 for D (6 bases). V lost 2 bases and J lost 6, with 11 bases in between. The CDR3 loop spans 14 amino acids. Germline lookup yields CDR1 MDHEN and CDR2 SYDVKM. CDR3 protein: CASSLQAGVNEQFF. The DNA for the CDR3 is TGTGCCAGCAGTTTACAAGCAGGGGTCAATGAGCAGTTCTTC.

The chain couples TRBV6-5 to TRBJ1-2, with D unclear. Trimming stripped 2 bases from V and 8 bases from J, with 12 bases between. The CDR3 consists of 13 residues. Germline CDR1 is MNHEY and CDR2 is SVGAGI. The chain's CDR3 is CASSYRGGVGYTF. The CDR3 region has the DNA TGTGCCAGCAGTTACCGGGGAGGAGTAGGCTACACCTTC.